The entry that follows covers one TCR beta chain sequence. Its specificity is not known. This entry is derived from a study of T cells in localized non-small cell lung cancer. The length of the CDR3 is 13 residues. Looked up from germline, CDR1 is KGHSH and CDR2 is LQKENI. V was clipped by 6 bases and J by 2 bases, with 10 bases between them. The table came from immunoSEQ multiplex PCR; TCRdb's copy has only in-frame clones and leaves some out. This sample has about 82,000 clones, with roughly 80% found just once. Notes on the study in general: Across samples, adjacent lung featured a median approximately 60 of the top 100 tumor clones. Sequencing covered just one tumor region, so heterogeneity cannot be ruled out.

The receptor comes from a man between 40 and 69 years old with stage II squamous cell lung carcinoma. The gene calls are TRBV18 and TRBJ2-5; D possibly corresponds to TRBD1 (6 bases). The sample consisted of PBMCs, taken before any cancer treatment. CDR3 residues: CASSPDSQETQYF. In nucleotides, the CDR3 is TGTGCCAGCTCCCCGGACAGTCAAGAGACCCAGTACTTC.